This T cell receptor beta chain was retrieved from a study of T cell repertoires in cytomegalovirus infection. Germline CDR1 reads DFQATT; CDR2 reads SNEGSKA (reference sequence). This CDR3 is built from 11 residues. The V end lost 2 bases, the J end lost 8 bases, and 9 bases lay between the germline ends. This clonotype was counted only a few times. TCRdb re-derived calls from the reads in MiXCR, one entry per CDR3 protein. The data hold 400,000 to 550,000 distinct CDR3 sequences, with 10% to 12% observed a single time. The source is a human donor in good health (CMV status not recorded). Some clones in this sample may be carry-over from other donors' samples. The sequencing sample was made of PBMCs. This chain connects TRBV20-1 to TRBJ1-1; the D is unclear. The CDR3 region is CSARREPEAFF. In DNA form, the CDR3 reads TGCAGTGCTAGACGTGAGCCAGAAGCTTTCTTT.